Sequencing of this T cell receptor (beta chain) was carried out in a study of beta chain features in type 1 diabetes. With respect to this clone: Antigen specificity is unknown.

Trimming removed 1 base from V and 5 bases from J; junction bases left unmatched: 10. The CDR3 consists of 17 residues. Per the germline V gene, CDR1 is LGHNA and CDR2 is YSLEER. Every bit of the isolated RNA underwent reverse transcription, so sequencing read expressed TCRB transcripts. TCRdb's table, derived via immunoSEQ multiplex PCR, lists solely in-frame clones and lacks some. The data contain about 150,000 clones, 7.5% to 10% of them singletons. Points from the study as a whole: VDJ junctions from type 1 diabetes patients carried fewer insertions and larger deletions.

The source is a man aged 18 to 29 in good health. Sequenced material: central memory CD4+ T cells from blood. The rearrangement uses TRBV4-3 and TRBJ2-1, with TRBD2 identical over 8 bases. The CDR3 is CASSQGFSGMADNEQFF. In DNA, the CDR3 is TGCGCCAGCAGCCAAGGCTTTAGCGGGATGGCTGACAATGAGCAGTTCTTC.